The 30 T cell receptor beta chains below all came from one sample that was sequenced in a study of tumor and adjacent non-tumor tissue in lung cancer. No cell sorting was done before RNA was extracted from the tissue. TCRbeta libraries were built with three rounds of nested PCR, modified from ARM-PCR. A single record per CDR3 protein comes from TCRdb applying MiXCR to the multiplex PCR reads. The sample consists of about 200,000 distinct CDR3 sequences, roughly 70% of them appearing once. Material: lung tumor tissue. Receptors were obtained from a man aged 55 to 70 with non-small cell lung cancer.

Turning to this clonotype: A read error may be the cause here, since a much bigger clone is one base away. The gene calls are TRBV6-5 and TRBJ2-1; D might be TRBD2 (5 bases). The germline V gene has CDR1 MNHEY and CDR2 SVGAGI. The CDR3 has 15 amino acids. V was clipped by 6 bases and J by 4 bases, with 16 bases between them. CDR3 sequence reads: CASRTSLTGYNEQFF. CDR3 nucleotides: TGTGCCAGCAGAACGTCGCTAACGGGGTACAATGAGCAGTTCTTC.

This clonotype has a handful of counts. The chain is built from TRBV14 and TRBJ2-3; TRBD2 matches at 9 bases. Trimming cost V 1 base and J 9 bases; bases outside gene matches: 11. This CDR3 has 16 residues. Germline V CDR1 and CDR2: SGHDN, FVKESK. The CDR3 coding sequence is TGTGCCAGCAGCCAAGTAGGCGGGGGGGCCTCCCGCACGCAGTATTTT. Protein sequence: CASSQVGGGASRTQYF.

Worth noting for this clonotype: One end of the junction does not line up with germline, which may come from a read error. The genes are TRBV20-1 and TRBJ2-1; possible D gene TRBD2, 6 bases. Germline CDR1 and CDR2: DFQATT and SNEGSKA (reference sequence). CDR3 size: 13 residues. The CDR3 here is CCAGGAYAHDQFF. CDR3 DNA sequence: TGCTGTGCTGGAGGGGCCTATGCACATGATCAGTTCTTC.

The chain employs TRBV11-3 and TRBJ1-1; maybe TRBD1 (5 bases). The germline CDR1 and CDR2 sequences are SGHNT and YENEEA. This CDR3 has 14 residues. CDR3 amino acids: CASRLEGRDYEAFF. For the CDR3, the DNA is TGTGCTAGTAGATTAGAAGGCAGGGATTATGAAGCTTTCTTT.

As for this clonotype: The CDR3 does not close with the conserved phenylalanine or tryptophan, likely indicating a read error. The chain links TRBV11-3 to TRBJ1-1; maybe TRBD1 (6 bases). This CDR3 is built from 13 residues. Per the germline V gene, CDR1 is SGHNT and CDR2 is YENEEA. CDR3 DNA sequence: TGTGCCAGCAGTGGGGACATGAACACTGAGGCTTTCTCT. Protein sequence: CASSGDMNTEAFS.

Of note for this clonotype: This may be a read error, as it is one base from a much larger clone. The J gene is TRBJ2-7, the V gene TRBV12-3 or TRBV12-4; 8 positions match TRBD2. V dropped 1 base and J dropped 1; count of bases not matched to a gene: 3. The length of the CDR3 is 15 residues. CDR3 sequence (DNA): TGTGCCAGCAGTTTAGGGCGGGGGGCATCCTACGAGCAGTACTTC. Translated, it gives CASSLGRGASYEQYF.

As for this clonotype: Its ends do not fully match the called genes, so a read error is possible. The chain uses TRBV20-1 and TRBJ1-1, with 7 bases that match TRBD1. CDR1 is DFQATT and CDR2 is SNEGSKA in the germline V gene (reference sequence). The CDR3 spans 15 residues. The CDR3 DNA follows: TGCAGTGCTAGAGATCAGGGGGGGCCGGGTACTGAAGGTTTCTTT. Translation: CSARDQGGPGTEGFF.

This clonotype came up many times. This chain joins TRBV6-5 and TRBJ1-3; D is perhaps TRBD1 (5 bases). The germline gives CDR1 MNHEY, CDR2 SVGAGI. The CDR3 extends over 16 amino acids. Trimming took 3 bases from V and 0 from J, leaving 12 bases between them. For the CDR3, the DNA is TGTGCCAGCAGTTATGGGGGATCTTTCTCTGGAAACACCATATATTTT. Amino acids: CASSYGGSFSGNTIYF.

As to this clonotype: Lacking the conserved final phenylalanine or tryptophan, this CDR3 likely reflects a read error. This chain uses TRBV6-1 with TRBJ2-7; possibly TRBD1 for D (5 bases). Per germline, CDR1 MNHNS and CDR2 SASEGT. This CDR3 is 13 amino acids long. The CDR3 DNA reads as TGTGCCAACAGTCCGCAGGGTCCCTACGAGCAGTACTCC. It codes for CANSPQGPYEQYS.

As regards this clonotype: A much larger clone differs from this one at a single base, so this may be a read error. V usage is TRBV12-3 or TRBV12-4 and J usage is TRBJ1-5, with 9 bases matching TRBD1. The CDR3 runs 15 residues. In DNA, the CDR3 is TGTGCCAGAAGTTTAGCGGGACAGGGCATACAGCCCCAGCATTTT. Translating gives CARSLAGQGIQPQHF.

For this clonotype: This may arise from a read error, as a much more abundant clone is one base away. The chain couples TRBV29-1 to TRBJ1-6; a weak D match, TRBD1 (6 bases). This CDR3 is built from 14 residues. The V gene's germline CDR1 is SQVTM and CDR2 ANQGSEA. The CDR3 bases are TGCATCGCCACGGGGGCTGCGGTTGGATCACCCCTCCACTTT. This gives the protein CIATGAAVGSPLHF.

The chain recombines TRBV6-2 or TRBV6-3 with TRBJ2-3; no firm D call. Trimming took off 2 bases at V and 2 bases at J, with 5 bases between the two ends. Per the germline V gene, CDR1 is MNHEY and CDR2 is SVGEGT. This CDR3 contains 13 residues. CDR3 nucleotides: TGTGCCAGCAGTTACATGTTCACAGATACGCAGTATTTT. Translating gives CASSYMFTDTQYF.

Many counts were recorded for this clonotype. The chain recombines TRBV4-2 with TRBJ1-5; no definite D call. Trimming took off 4 bases at V and 1 base at J, with 14 bases between the two ends. Germline lookup yields CDR1 LGHNA and CDR2 YNFKEQ. This CDR3 has 16 amino acids. DNA of the CDR3: TGTGCCAGCAGCCCCTTTTTTGGGGTGAGCAATCAGCCCCAGCATTTT. This codes for CASSPFFGVSNQPQHF.

V usage is TRBV20-1 and J usage is TRBJ1-5, with TRBD1 as a possible D gene (6 bases). Trimming took off 7 bases at V and 5 bases at J, with 15 bases between the two ends. The CDR3 contains 13 residues. Germline V CDR1 and CDR2: DFQATT, SNEGSKA (reference sequence). The DNA of the CDR3 is TGCAGTGGGGGACATATTAGGGATCAGCCCCAGCATTTT. The encoded protein is CSGGHIRDQPQHF.

On this clonotype: The CDR3 does not end in the conserved phenylalanine or tryptophan, so this is likely a read error. This sequence joins TRBV11-2 and TRBJ2-7; D is unresolved. The J call is doubtful: the DNA matches TRBJ2-1 better. Germline V gene data show CDR1 as SGHAT and CDR2 as FQNNGV. CDR3 size: 15 residues. The CDR3: CASSSTPGLAYEQFL. The CDR3 bases are TGTGCCAGCAGCTCGACCCCCGGGCTCGCCTACGAGCAGTTCCTC.

About this clonotype itself: The CDR3 carries no conserved terminal phenylalanine or tryptophan, so it likely arises from a read error. V and J are TRBV12-3 or TRBV12-4 and TRBJ1-6; no definite D call. CDR3 size: 13 residues. V was pared by 3 bases and J by 6 bases, with 6 bases between. The DNA for the CDR3 is TGTGCCAGCAGTTTGGCTTCTAATTCACCCCTCCACTAT. This encodes CASSLASNSPLHY.

For this clonotype: With a much larger clone just one base away, this may be a read error. This chain's CDR3 is CSASSQNTWELFF. DNA of the CDR3: TGCAGTGCTAGTAGTCAGAACACCTGGGAGCTGTTTTTT. The gene calls are TRBV20-1 and TRBJ2-2; D remains unclear. Per germline, CDR1 DFQATT and CDR2 SNEGSKA (reference sequence). The CDR3 length is 13 residues.

This sequence joins TRBV29-1 and TRBJ1-1; D is ambiguous. Germline V gives CDR1 SQVTM, CDR2 ANQGSEA. This CDR3 region has 12 residues. The CDR3 region has the DNA TGCAGTGCCCAAGTGGAGGAAACTGAAGCTTTCTTT. Translation gives CSAQVEETEAFF.

For this clonotype: The conserved final phenylalanine or tryptophan is absent from the CDR3, which likely points to a read error. The V and J genes are TRBV5-4 and TRBJ2-3, with D perhaps TRBD2 (5 bases). CDR3 length: 17 residues. In germline, CDR1 is SGHNT, CDR2 YYREEE (reference sequence). CDR3 sequence (DNA): TGTGTCAGCAGCAAGGATATTACTAGAACTAGCACAGATACGCAGTATCTT. It codes for CVSSKDITRTSTDTQYL.

Of note for this clonotype: This may be a read error, as it is one base from a much larger clone. The rearrangement links TRBV12-3 or TRBV12-4 to TRBJ2-7; D gene uncertain. This CDR3 contains 13 residues. The germline V and J ends were trimmed by 7 bases and 4 bases, with 14 bases remaining between them. The CDR3 region is CASTLTWVYEQYF. The CDR3 region has the DNA TGTGCCAGCACCCTGACATGGGTTTACGAGCAGTACTTC.

For this clonotype: A read error may produce the germline difference seen at one junction end. In nucleotides, the CDR3 is TGTGGCAGCAGCCTCAGGGAGAGAAATGAAAAACTGTTTTTT. This codes for CGSSLRERNEKLFF. This chain links TRBV11-2 with TRBJ1-4, with a weak D call TRBD1 (5 bases). There are 14 residues in the CDR3. CDR1 is SGHAT and CDR2 is FQNNGV in the germline V gene.

This chain's CDR3 is CASSRGTGNYEQYF. The DNA of the CDR3 is TGTGCCAGCAGCCGCGGGACAGGTAACTACGAGCAGTACTTC. The chain has TRBV6-6 and TRBJ2-7; 8 bases are a match to TRBD1. The V gene's germline CDR1 is MNHNY and CDR2 SVGAGI (reference sequence). The CDR3 covers 14 residues. J gave up 3 bases and V 6 bases, and 7 bases lay outside the gene matches.

Comment on this clonotype: One base away lies a much larger clone, so this may be a sequencing read error. This chain connects TRBV6-1 to TRBJ2-2, with TRBD2 identical over 7 bases. CDR3 size: 16 residues. Looked up from germline, CDR1 is MNHNS and CDR2 is SASEGT. The DNA for the CDR3 is TGTGCCAGCAGTGAACGGAGGCGGGAGAACATCGGGGAGCTGTTTTTT. As protein: CASSERRRENIGELFF.

As for this clonotype: The missing conserved phenylalanine or tryptophan at the end of this CDR3 makes a read error likely. V is TRBV11-2 and J is TRBJ2-7, with a possible D match to TRBD2 (6 bases). Germline V lookup: CDR1 SGHAT, CDR2 FQNNGV. The CDR3 has 17 amino acids. V was trimmed by 2 bases and J by 0 bases, leaving 17 bases between them. Here the CDR3 reads CASSLIVGSGGSYEQYI. The CDR3 DNA follows: TGTGCCAGCAGCTTAATAGTTGGTAGCGGTGGCTCCTACGAGCAGTACATC.

The chain has TRBV11-3 and TRBJ1-2; D not certain. CDR3 length equals 17 residues. CDR1 and CDR2 (germline): SGHNT, YENEEA. This CDR3 is CFSSLGRGYEVVYGYTF. The CDR3 DNA sequence: TGTTTCAGCAGCTTGGGCCGGGGATACGAGGTCGTCTATGGCTACACCTTC.

This chain links TRBV6-5 with TRBJ2-3; 12 bases map to TRBD2. Germline loops: CDR1 MNHEY, CDR2 SVGAGI. This CDR3 has 15 residues. The J segment lost 8 bases and the V segment lost 7 bases, leaving 10 bases of the junction unmatched. The CDR3 here is CASTLLAGGPSTQYF. DNA of the CDR3: TGTGCCAGCACCCTTCTAGCGGGGGGGCCAAGTACGCAGTATTTT.

V is TRBV6-5 and J is TRBJ1-1, with no clear D. Deletions cut 6 bases from V and 5 bases from J, with 13 bases between. CDR1 is MNHEY, CDR2 SVGAGI, per germline. This CDR3 has 13 residues. In nucleotides, the CDR3 is TGTGCCAGCAGGGCGACCCGGGTGACTGAAGCTTTCTTT. Residues: CASRATRVTEAFF.

Of note for this clonotype: A much larger clone lies a single base off, so this may be a read error. Without the conserved terminal phenylalanine or tryptophan, this CDR3 likely stems from a read error. The gene calls are TRBV12-3 or TRBV12-4 and TRBJ2-3; 7 bases map to TRBD2. CDR3 length: 15 amino acids. The junction had 5 bases not matched to a gene; V was cut back by 5 bases and J by 0 bases. This CDR3 reads CASSGTGGSTDTQYY. CDR3 sequence (DNA): TGTGCCAGCAGTGGGACGGGGGGTAGCACAGATACGCAGTATTAT.

This clonotype is deemed medium-sized. This sequence joins TRBV20-1 and TRBJ2-1, with D perhaps matching TRBD2 (6 bases). The CDR3 covers 13 residues. The V gene's germline CDR1 is DFQATT and CDR2 SNEGSKA (reference sequence). Trimming took 1 base from V and 6 from J, leaving 10 bases between them. The CDR3 protein is CSARGPAGNEQFF. CDR3 nucleotides: TGCAGTGCTAGAGGGCCAGCGGGCAATGAGCAGTTCTTC.

In regard to this clonotype: An end of the junction does not agree with germline; a read error may underlie this. This chain links TRBV7-9 with TRBJ2-1; TRBD2 matches at 7 bases. The V gene's germline CDR1 is SEHNR and CDR2 FQNEAQ (reference sequence). This CDR3 is built from 14 residues. CDR3 sequence (DNA): TGTGTCAGCAGGGCGAGCGGGATCACCGATGAGCAGTTCTTC. Encoded protein: CVSRASGITDEQFF. The full variable domain, completed using reference TRBV7-9 and TRBJ2-1, is DTGVSQNPRHKITKRGQNVTFRCDPISEHNRLYWYRQTLGQGPEFLTYFQNEAQLEKSRLLSDRFSAERPKGSFSTLEIQRTEQGDSAMYLCVSRASGITDEQFFGPGTRLTVL.